The clone carrying this TCR beta chain was detected a few times. These data are taken from a study of blood T cell repertoires in COVID-19. Study-wide context: The samples span acute and convalescent COVID-19 from the United States, Italy and Spain. T cells, B-cell-depleted T cells, or PBMCs provided the cDNA or gDNA that served as material.

The V gene lost 4 bases and the J gene lost 2 bases, with 18 bases spanning the gap. Germline V gives CDR1 SGHKS, CDR2 YYEKEE (reference sequence). The CDR3 consists of 16 residues. Per the study methods: Cell counts per sample came from amplifying reference gene primers. Here immunoSEQ multiplex PCR was the method, and the copy in TCRdb shows in-frame clones only, minus some. D and trimming were read from the DNA, whereas the V and J calls and clone size are those reported in that table. This sample has fewer than 150,000 clones, with about two thirds found just once. V and J are TRBV5-5 and TRBJ1-1, with D perhaps matching TRBD1 (6 bases). The TCR originated in a human donor with acute or convalescent COVID-19. The donor label of this sample is uncertain. Material for sequencing was peripheral blood. The CDR3 DNA reads TGTGCCAGCAGCCGAAACAAACAGGGCGCTAACACTGAAGCTTTCTTT. Encoded protein: CASSRNKQGANTEAFF.